This TCR beta chain was identified in a study of blood T cell repertoires in COVID-19. Study-level background: COVID-19 samples, acute and convalescent, were from the United States, Italy and Spain. The cDNA or gDNA used as material had been derived from T cells, B-cell-depleted T cells, or PBMCs.

The germline V gene encodes CDR1 LNHDA and CDR2 SQIVND (reference sequence). There are 16 residues in the CDR3. V lost 4 bases to trimming and J lost 0 bases; unmatched junction nucleotides: 9. It was during active infection that Seattle patients were enrolled and then longitudinally followed. Original analysis: Using reference gene primer amplification, nucleated cell counts were estimated. Assay: immunoSEQ multiplex PCR; the TCRdb copy retains only in-frame clones and omits some. That table is the source of V, J and clone size, and D and trimming were worked out from the DNA. The top ten hold around 7.8% of the sample, which has 150,000 to 200,000 clones, roughly 87% seen once.

The TCR comes from a woman aged 55-69 years with COVID-19, enrolled during active disease. The V call is TRBV19, the J call TRBJ2-7; the match to TRBD1 covers 7 bases. The sequencing input was peripheral blood. The CDR3 nucleotides read TGTGCCAGTAGTACTCCGGGACAGCTCGACTCCTACGAGCAGTACTTC. It specifies CASSTPGQLDSYEQYF.